This is a list of T cell receptor beta chains from one sample in a study of CD4+ T cells in melanoma. TCRdb's table, derived via immunoSEQ multiplex PCR, lists solely in-frame clones and lacks some. The profile shows 20,000 to 25,000 clones, 78% of them singletons. Receptors were obtained from a human donor with melanoma. Both conserved end residues are part of each CDR3. Fields, in order: CDR3 length, J gene, V gene, D gene, clone size, CDR3 DNA, CDR3 protein. D genes are given only for firm matches. Clone size, where shown, is once, few, many, or a class for clones that have expanded.

15 TRBJ2-1 TRBV29-1 - - TGCAGCGTTGAGCCAGAGGGGCTCTCCTACAATGAGCAGTTCTTC CSVEPEGLSYNEQFF
15 TRBJ1-3 TRBV29-1 TRBD1 - TGCAGCGTTGAAGATTGGACAGGGACTGGAAACACCATATATTTT CSVEDWTGTGNTIYF
14 TRBJ1-2 TRBV30 - few TGTGCCTGGAGTGAGGAGGGATGGAGCTATGGCTACACCTTC CAWSEEGWSYGYTF
12 TRBJ1-6 TRBV2 - - TGTGCCAGCAGCCGAGGGAATTCACCCCTCCACTTT CASSRGNSPLHF
16 TRBJ2-3 TRBV5-8 - - TGTGCCAGCAGCTTGGCCCGGGCGAGGAGCACAGATACGCAGTATTTT CASSLARARSTDTQYF
11 TRBJ2-1 TRBV2 - - TGTGCCAGCAGTGAAGTGTATGAGCAGTTCTTC CASSEVYEQFF
15 TRBJ2-5 TRBV2 TRBD2 - TGTGCCAGCAGCTTCGGGACTAGCGGGGTGGGGATCCAGTACTTC CASSFGTSGVGIQYF
15 TRBJ2-4 TRBV6-1 - - TGTGCCAGCAGCCCGGACGGGCTAGCCAAAAACATTCAGTACTTC CASSPDGLAKNIQYF
16 TRBJ2-1 TRBV27 - - TGTGCCAGCAGTCCCCGATTTGGGGGGCATTATAATGAGCAGTTCTTC CASSPRFGGHYNEQFF
13 TRBJ1-2 TRBV10-1 - - TGCGCCAGCAGTGCTGATAGGGACTATGGCTACACCTTC CASSADRDYGYTF
14 TRBJ1-1 TRBV6-6 TRBD1 few TGTGCCAGCGCTGCAGGGACAGCCGGTCGAGGAGCTTTCTTT CASAAGTAGRGAFF
15 TRBJ2-3 TRBV7-3 TRBD2 few TGTGCCAGCAGCGATACGGGGGGACCCACAGATACGCAGTATTTT CASSDTGGPTDTQYF
13 TRBJ1-1 TRBV30 - - TGTGCCTGGAGTACCTCTCAGAACACTGAAGCTTTCTTT CAWSTSQNTEAFF
13 TRBJ2-7 TRBV6-5 - once TGTGCCAGCAGGAACCCCTGGAACTACGAGCAGTACTTC CASRNPWNYEQYF
12 TRBJ2-7 TRBV6-6 - - TGTGCCAGCAGTTGGACAGCTGGAGAGCAGTACTTC CASSWTAGEQYF
15 TRBJ1-1 TRBV5-4 - - TGTGCCAGCAGCTCCGGACGGTCAATGAACACTGAAGCTTTCTTT CASSSGRSMNTEAFF
14 TRBJ2-6 TRBV7-9 TRBD1 - TGTGCCAGCAGCCGCAGGGGGTGGGCCAACGTCCTGACTTTC CASSRRGWANVLTF
15 TRBJ2-7 TRBV6-9 - - TGTGCCAGCAGTCCTATTACTCAGGGAAGCTACGAGCAGTACTTC CASSPITQGSYEQYF
15 TRBJ2-7 TRBV4-1 TRBD1 - TGCGCCAGCAGCCAAGGGACAGGGGGTCCCTACGAGCAGTACTTC CASSQGTGGPYEQYF
16 TRBJ2-5 TRBV7-9 - - TGTGCCAGCAGCGCAAGACTAGGCCAACCTCGGGAGACCCAGTACTTC CASSARLGQPRETQYF
15 TRBJ2-7 TRBV5-1 TRBD2 - TGCGCCAGCAGCTCTGGACTAGCGGGGGGACTCGAGCAGTACTTC CASSSGLAGGLEQYF
13 TRBJ1-4 TRBV18 - - TGTGCCAGCCGAGTGACAGCTAATGAAAAACTGTTTTTT CASRVTANEKLFF
16 TRBJ1-1 TRBV18 - few TGTGCCAGCTCACCACCAACGAGGGTACTGGGCACTGAAGCTTTCTTT CASSPPTRVLGTEAFF
13 TRBJ1-1 TRBV30 TRBD1 - TGTGCCTGGGGGGGACAGGGGTACACTGAAGCTTTCTTT CAWGGQGYTEAFF
15 TRBJ2-3 TRBV7-3 - medium-sized TGTGCCAGCAGCTTAAGGGGGGTAAGCAGGGATACGCAGTATTTT CASSLRGVSRDTQYF
13 TRBJ1-4 TRBV10-2 - - TGCGCCAGCAGTGACAGTCCTAATGAAAAACTGTTTTTT CASSDSPNEKLFF
13 TRBJ2-1 TRBV4-1 - - TGCGCCAGCAGCCAAAACAGCTACAATGAGCAGTTCTTC CASSQNSYNEQFF
15 TRBJ1-2 TRBV5-4 - - TGTGCCAGCAGCTTGGCCACAGGTGGTAGCTATGGCTACACCTTC CASSLATGGSYGYTF
16 TRBJ2-2 TRBV5-6 - - TGTGCCAGCAGCTCATATACGGGGCTACCGTCCGGGGAGCTGTTTTTT CASSSYTGLPSGELFF
13 TRBJ1-1 TRBV7-8 - - TGTGCCAGCAGCAAACACCAGGGAGTTGAAGCTTTCTTT CASSKHQGVEAFF
13 TRBJ2-7 TRBV29-1 - - TGCAGCGGGTTGCAAGCCAGCTCCTACGAGCAGTACTTC CSGLQASSYEQYF
14 TRBJ2-6 TRBV10-3 - - TGTGCCATCAGCCCTGGGTCTGGGGCCAACGTCCTGACTTTC CAISPGSGANVLTF
14 TRBJ2-7 TRBV2 TRBD2 - TGTGCCAGCAGGTGGGGGGGATCCTCCTACGAGCAGTACTTC CASRWGGSSYEQYF
14 TRBJ2-1 TRBV2 TRBD1 - TGTGCCAGCAGGACATGGACAGGGATCAATGAGCAGTTCTTC CASRTWTGINEQFF
15 TRBJ2-5 TRBV5-1 TRBD2 - TGCGCCAGCAGCTTCACTAGCGGGGGGGCGGAGACCCAGTACTTC CASSFTSGGAETQYF
17 TRBJ2-5 TRBV15 - - TGTGCCACCAGCAGAGGGGAGGAGACGGACGGCCGCGAGACCCAGTACTTC CATSRGEETDGRETQYF
19 TRBJ1-4 TRBV12-2 - - TGTGCAAGTCGCTTACCGGGGGGGCCTACGGACAGTAATAATGAAAAACTGTTTTTT CASRLPGGPTDSNNEKLFF
16 TRBJ1-1 TRBV7-9 - - TGTGCCAGCAGCCCCCCGTCGATACTCGAGGGGGCTGAAGCTTTCTTT CASSPPSILEGAEAFF
16 TRBJ1-5 TRBV5-1 - - TGCGCCAGCAGCAGATTCCCGCTCATGGGCAATCAGCCCCAGCATTTT CASSRFPLMGNQPQHF
15 TRBJ1-5 TRBV19 - - TGTGCCAGTAGTATATTCGGGAGGGGCAATCAGCCCCAGCATTTT CASSIFGRGNQPQHF
13 TRBJ1-2 TRBV9 - - TGTGCCAGCAGCGGCTTAAGGGGTCTCGGCTACACCTTC CASSGLRGLGYTF
15 TRBJ1-5 TRBV27 - - TGTGCCAGCCGATCCCGAGGGCCGATTACTGGGCCCCAGCATTTT CASRSRGPITGPQHF
16 TRBJ1-2 TRBV6-1 - - TGTGCCAGCAGTGAAGATCTCCACCTAGTGGGCTATGGCTACACCTTC CASSEDLHLVGYGYTF
15 TRBJ1-5 TRBV6-6 TRBD1 - TGTGCCAGCAGTTACTCGAAAGGGGGCCGTCAGCCCCAGCATTTT CASSYSKGGRQPQHF
11 TRBJ1-2 TRBV19 - few TGTGCCAGTAAGGCAGTTTATGGCTACACCTTC CASKAVYGYTF
16 TRBJ1-1 TRBV18 - - TGTGCCAGCTCACCAGGCAGGGGCGTCATGAACACTGAAGCTTTCTTT CASSPGRGVMNTEAFF
14 TRBJ2-5 TRBV5-4 - - TGTGCCAGCAGCTTGGGGACGTTGGAGGGGGAGCAGTACTTC CASSLGTLEGEQYF
15 TRBJ1-2 TRBV6-5 - - TGTGCCAGCAGTTACGATGGACGTACCGGAGGCGGCTACACCTTC CASSYDGRTGGGYTF
14 TRBJ1-2 TRBV5-1 - - TGCGCCAGCAGCTTGTCCGGGGGGCTGTATGGCTACACCTTC CASSLSGGLYGYTF
15 TRBJ2-2 TRBV5-6 TRBD1 once TGTGCCAGCAGCTTGGTAGGGGGCCACACCGGGGAGCTGTTTTTT CASSLVGGHTGELFF
12 TRBJ2-3 TRBV27 - - TGTGCCAGCAGCCGACTAGCAGATACGCAGTATTTT CASSRLADTQYF
14 TRBJ2-1 TRBV5-1 - - TGCGCCAGCACGAACGGGGGCGTCCACAATGAGCAGTTCTTC CASTNGGVHNEQFF
15 TRBJ1-5 TRBV19 - once TGTGCCAGTAGTGACAACAGAAATAGCAATCAGCCCCAGCATTTT CASSDNRNSNQPQHF
16 TRBJ2-7 TRBV7-9 TRBD2 - TGTGCCAGCAGCCCGAGACTAGCGGGGCCCCCCTACGAGCAGTACTTC CASSPRLAGPPYEQYF